This T cell receptor beta chain appears in the sequencing data of a study of T-cell reconstitution after alpha-beta-depleted transplantation in children. Study outcomes and limitations: Expanded clones from the graft, numbering several hundred, reportedly supplied alpha-beta T cells about two months after transplant. Hyperexpanded clones declined; after one year, newly produced T cells mostly supplied diversity. After transplant, high TCRbeta diversity at day 60 in some patients arose from surviving recipient T cells and thymic progenitors.

Points on this clonotype: Its antigen is as yet unknown.

Unique molecular identifiers featured in how the TCRbeta library was prepared. TCRdb re-called the PCR reads through MiXCR, storing one row per CDR3 protein. This table holds some 600,000 distinct CDR3 sequences, approximately 13% found once. J lost 0 bases, V lost 0 bases, and 5 bases had no gene match. The germline gives CDR1 LNHNV, CDR2 YYDKDF (reference sequence). This CDR3 comprises 18 residues. The material was PBMCs, mostly from graft donor cells, obtained 360 days after TCRalphabeta/CD19-depleted stem cell transplant. The chain recombines TRBV15 with TRBJ2-3; 11 bases match TRBD2. This TCR came from a male patient under 18 who had a stem cell transplant for acute myeloid leukemia, so the T cells may come from the graft donor. The CDR3 sequence: CATSRDDTSGRSTDTQYF. The CDR3 region has the DNA TGTGCCACCAGCAGAGATGATACTAGCGGGAGAAGCACAGATACGCAGTATTTT.